These 13 T cell receptor beta chains came from one sample sequenced in a study of brain metastases from non-small cell lung cancer. Sequenced by immunoSEQ multiplex PCR; TCRdb stores in-frame clones only, minus some. The profile shows 2,500 to 3,500 clones, roughly four fifths of them singletons. The source material was primary lung tumor tissue. These receptors originate from a donor at least 40 years old with non-small cell lung cancer.

This rearrangement joins TRBV19 to TRBJ1-1; D gene ambiguous. The length of the CDR3 is 14 residues. V shed 3 bases and J shed 3 bases, with 11 bases lying between them. Germline assignment: CDR1 LNHDA and CDR2 SQIVND (reference sequence). The chain's CDR3 is CASSIWGLDTEAFF. The CDR3 DNA follows: TGTGCCAGTAGTATTTGGGGTCTAGACACTGAAGCTTTCTTT.

This chain uses TRBV2 with TRBJ1-2; no reliable D call. From germline, CDR1 is SNHLY and CDR2 FYNNEI. Trimming stripped 9 bases from V and 6 bases from J, with 20 bases between. The CDR3 is made up of 14 amino acids. CDR3 sequence reads: CASGPRGEQDGYTF. The CDR3 DNA is TGTGCCAGTGGACCCCGGGGAGAGCAAGATGGCTACACCTTC.

The chain employs TRBV4-3 and TRBJ2-4; D is unclear. Germline V gene sequence: CDR1 LGHNA, CDR2 YSLEER. Trimming removed 0 bases at V and 6 bases at J, with 12 bases between. This CDR3 has 15 residues. CDR3 loop: CASSQDWVSGNIQYF. In DNA form, the CDR3 reads TGCGCCAGCAGCCAAGATTGGGTTTCTGGAAACATTCAGTACTTC.

As for this clone: The junction shows a germline mismatch at one end, possibly a read error. Other DNA sequences in this specimen translate into the identical CDR3. This chain uses TRBV2 with TRBJ2-5, with 8 bases identical to TRBD2. There are 13 residues in the CDR3. The germline V gene encodes CDR1 SNHLY and CDR2 FYNNEI. CDR3 residues: CASGGGKGETQYF. CDR3 in DNA: TGTGCCTCCGGGGGGGGTAAAGGTGAGACTCAGTACTTC.

CDR3 bases: TGTGCCAGCAGTGAATGGCACAGGGACTACGAGCAGTACTTC. Translated: CASSEWHRDYEQYF. This chain uses TRBV6-1 with TRBJ2-7; D is possibly TRBD1 (6 bases). In germline, CDR1 is MNHNS, CDR2 SASEGT. The CDR3 has 14 amino acids. V shed 2 bases and J shed 3 bases, with 11 bases lying between them.

By share, this clone ranks as hyperexpanded. This CDR3 is also generated by other DNA sequences in the sample. The rearrangement links TRBV19 to TRBJ1-6; the match to TRBD1 covers 7 bases. With V trimmed by 4 bases and J by 14 bases, 8 bases remained unmatched. The germline V gene encodes CDR1 LNHDA and CDR2 SQIVND (reference sequence). The CDR3 spans 13 residues. CDR3 region: CASSNPTGTALHF. The CDR3 coding sequence is TGTGCCAGTAGTAACCCAACCGGGACAGCCCTCCACTTT.

This sequence joins TRBV29-1 and TRBJ1-2, with D unclear. V lost 0 bases, J lost 4 bases, and 6 bases lay in between. The CDR3 sequence is 12 residues long. Per the germline V gene, CDR1 is SQVTM and CDR2 is ANQGSEA. CDR3 DNA: TGCAGCGTTGAAGACGGAGGCTATGGCTACACCTTC. Protein sequence: CSVEDGGYGYTF.

The chain links TRBV2 to TRBJ2-3; D unresolved. Looked up from germline, CDR1 is SNHLY and CDR2 is FYNNEI. This CDR3 comprises 13 residues. The germline V and J ends were trimmed by 1 base and 8 bases, with 10 bases remaining between them. The CDR3 region is CASSEGVRTTQYF. The CDR3 nucleotides are TGTGCCAGCAGTGAAGGCGTGAGGACTACGCAGTATTTT. Supplemented by reference TRBV2 and TRBJ2-3, the full variable domain reads EPEVTQTPSHQVTQMGQEVILRCVPISNHLYFYWYRQILGQKVEFLVSFYNNEISEKSEIFDDQFSVERPDGSNFTLKIRSTKLEDSAMYFCASSEGVRTTQYFGPGTRLTVL.

About this clone: The junction and the germline gene differ at one end; a read error may be behind it. The chain links TRBV2 to TRBJ1-4; 8 positions match TRBD1. The CDR3 length is 13 residues. The germline V gene has CDR1 SNHLY and CDR2 FYNNEI. The CDR3: CAGRTGINEKLFF. The DNA of the CDR3 is TGTGCCGGCAGGACAGGGATTAATGAAAAACTGTTTTTT.

V gene TRBV18 combines with J gene TRBJ2-1; D not resolved. CDR1 KGHSH and CDR2 LQKENI come from the germline V gene. The CDR3 consists of 11 residues. The V and J ends lost 5 bases and 8 bases respectively, with 7 bases between them. Here the CDR3 DNA reads TGTGCCAGCTCAGACCTGCATGAGCAGTTCTTC. Translation gives CASSDLHEQFF.

V is TRBV30 and J is TRBJ2-1; 9 positions agree with TRBD2. This CDR3 is 15 amino acids long. V lost 0 bases, J lost 5 bases, and 5 bases stayed unmatched. From germline, CDR1 is GTSNPN and CDR2 SVGIG (reference sequence). Here the CDR3 reads CAWSVVAGVDNEQFF. The CDR3 DNA follows: TGTGCCTGGAGTGTCGTAGCGGGGGTGGACAATGAGCAGTTCTTC. Filled out from reference TRBV30 and TRBJ2-1, the complete variable domain reads SQTIHQWPATLVQPVGSPLSLECTVEGTSNPNLYWYRQAAGRGLQLLFYSVGIGQISSEVPQNLSASRPQDRQFILSSKKLLLSDSGFYLCAWSVVAGVDNEQFFGPGTRLTVL.

The chain links TRBV6-5 to TRBJ1-5, with D possibly matching TRBD1 (5 bases). CDR3 length equals 15 residues. Germline lookup yields CDR1 MNHEY and CDR2 SVGAGI. V lost 5 bases to trimming and J lost 0 bases, with 11 bases between them. The CDR3 loop reads CASSLWGNSNQPQHF. DNA of the CDR3: TGTGCCAGCAGTCTCTGGGGGAATAGCAATCAGCCCCAGCATTTT.

This clone came up a few times. The sample contains more than one DNA sequence encoding this CDR3. The chain couples TRBV5-1 to TRBJ2-3, with D unresolved. The CDR3 extends over 15 amino acids. Germline V gene data show CDR1 as SGHRS and CDR2 as YFSETQ. Trimming pared 4 bases from V and 0 bases from J, leaving 12 bases between. The CDR3 spells CASSLVTSSTDTQYF. Written as DNA, the CDR3 is TGCGCCAGCAGCCTAGTAACTTCTAGCACAGATACGCAGTATTTT. Full variable domain (rest looked up from reference TRBV5-1 and TRBJ2-3): KAGVTQTPRYLIKTRGQQVTLSCSPISGHRSVSWYQQTPGQGLQFLFEYFSETQRNKGNFPGRFSGRQFSNSRSEMNVSTLELGDSALYLCASSLVTSSTDTQYFGPGTRLTVL.